The 18 T cell receptor beta chains listed next were all sequenced from one sample in a study of identical twins. TCRdb processed the 5' RACE reads anew with MiXCR; each CDR3 protein has one entry. Of 550,000 to 700,000 distinct CDR3 sequences listed, 21% are singletons. These records were also assigned to another study, of T cells expressing NK-cell markers.

The specimen was PBMCs. All receptors derive from a woman under 30 in good health.

The table lists this clonotype with a few counts. V usage is TRBV20-1 and J usage is TRBJ2-7, with D perhaps TRBD1 (6 bases). The V end was cut by 4 bases, the J end by 1 base, with 14 bases between. The CDR3 length is 14 residues. The V gene's germline CDR1 is DFQATT and CDR2 SNEGSKA (reference sequence). The CDR3 DNA is TGCAGTGCTACCCCAGGGGCGCTGTCCTACGAGCAGTACTTC. As protein: CSATPGALSYEQYF.

This rearrangement joins TRBV18 to TRBJ2-4; 9 bases match TRBD2. The germline V gene has CDR1 KGHSH and CDR2 LQKENI. The junction had 1 base not matched to a gene; V was cut back by 0 bases and J by 4 bases. The CDR3 spans 15 residues. This chain's CDR3 is CASSPPSGGKNIQYF. In nucleotides, the CDR3 is TGTGCCAGCTCACCACCTAGCGGGGGAAAAAACATTCAGTACTTC.

This clonotype appeared many times. The V gene is TRBV5-1, the J gene TRBJ1-1; 7 nucleotides match TRBD1. This CDR3 has 14 residues. The trim removed 4 bases at V and 3 bases at J, leaving 6 bases unmatched. CDR1 is SGHRS and CDR2 is YFSETQ in the germline V gene. The CDR3 DNA reads TGCGCCAGCAGCCGGACAGGAGGAGACACTGAAGCTTTCTTT. Protein: CASSRTGGDTEAFF.

The gene calls are TRBV12-3 or TRBV12-4 and TRBJ2-2; TRBD1 agrees at 7 bases. Trimming took 6 bases from V and 5 from J; bases not matched to a gene: 18. The CDR3 is made up of 18 amino acids. The CDR3 coding sequence is TGTGCCAGCAGCACCGCCTACGGGACAGCCGCGAGTACCGGGGAGCTGTTTTTT. Protein sequence: CASSTAYGTAASTGELFF.

V gene TRBV5-1 combines with J gene TRBJ2-1; no firm D call. CDR3 size: 13 residues. Germline-derived CDR1 and CDR2 are SGHRS and YFSETQ. Between the trimmed V and J ends, which lost 0 bases and 7 bases, there was a span of 8 bases. The CDR3 coding sequence is TGCGCCAGCAGCTTGGCGGCAGTTAATGAGCAGTTCTTC. Translation: CASSLAAVNEQFF.

The table lists this clonotype with many counts. This chain connects TRBV28 to TRBJ1-1; D gene ambiguous. The length of the CDR3 is 12 residues. The V and J ends lost 2 bases and 8 bases respectively, with 9 bases between them. Germline V gene lookup returns CDR1 MDHEN and CDR2 SYDVKM. DNA of the CDR3: TGTGCCAGCAGTTTACCGAGGCGGGAAGCTTTCTTT. Residues: CASSLPRREAFF.

This clonotype has just a few counts. The chain has TRBV12-3 or TRBV12-4 and TRBJ2-1; a weak D match, TRBD2 (6 bases). Trimming cost V 6 bases and J 1 base, with 13 bases left between them. The CDR3 totals 15 residues. This CDR3 reads CASRRGLDSYNEQFF. The CDR3, as DNA: TGTGCCAGCAGGAGGGGACTTGATTCCTACAATGAGCAGTTCTTC.

This rearrangement joins TRBV20-1 to TRBJ2-3; 8 bases line up with TRBD2. Germline CDR1 and CDR2: DFQATT and SNEGSKA (reference sequence). Trimming took 8 bases from V and 5 from J; bases not matched to a gene: 9. The CDR3 consists of 13 residues. CDR3 bases: TGCAGTACATTGCGAGCGGGAGAAGATACGCAGTATTTT. Translation: CSTLRAGEDTQYF.

This clonotype has only a few counts. The CDR3 bases are TGTGCCAGCAGCTTCTCCATTATGGAGCAGTACTTC. Amino acids: CASSFSIMEQYF. This chain connects TRBV5-8 to TRBJ2-7; no definite D call. Germline V gene data show CDR1 as SGHTS and CDR2 as YDEGEE. There are 12 residues in the CDR3. V was trimmed by 2 bases and J by 7 bases, leaving 10 bases between them.

This clonotype came up a few times. The genes are TRBV25-1 and TRBJ2-1, with D tentatively TRBD2 (6 bases). Trimming shortened V by 5 bases and J by 4 bases, and 12 bases separated the two germline ends. This CDR3 has 14 residues. Germline V gene sequence: CDR1 MGHDK, CDR2 SYGVNS. In nucleotides, the CDR3 is TGTGCCAGCAGTCGGAGGGGAGGATACAATGAGCAGTTCTTC. Its protein product is CASSRRGGYNEQFF.

The rearrangement joins TRBV20-1 to TRBJ2-4, with D perhaps TRBD2 (6 bases). The V gene lost 0 bases and the J gene lost 7 bases, with 10 bases spanning the gap. The CDR3 contains 13 residues. CDR1 DFQATT and CDR2 SNEGSKA come from the germline V gene (reference sequence). The CDR3 loop reads CSARERGMNIQYF. CDR3 in DNA: TGCAGTGCTAGAGAGCGCGGGATGAACATTCAGTACTTC.

This clonotype has more than one count but fewer than ten. The rearrangement joins TRBV11-2 to TRBJ2-7; D may correspond to TRBD1 or TRBD2 (5 bases each). The CDR3 is 13 amino acids. The germline V gene encodes CDR1 SGHAT and CDR2 FQNNGV. Between the trimmed V and J ends, which lost 6 bases and 9 bases, there was a span of 18 bases. The CDR3 DNA is TGTGCCAGCAGTTCCGGGACCATAAGCGGGCAGTACTTC. As protein: CASSSGTISGQYF. The full variable domain, with the rest looked up from reference TRBV11-2 and TRBJ2-7, is EAGVAQSPRYKIIEKRQSVAFWCNPISGHATLYWYQQILGQGPKLLIQFQNNGVVDDSQLPKDRFSAERLKGVDSTLKIQPAKLEDSAVYLCASSSGTISGQYFGPGTRLTVT.

There are many counts of this clonotype. The gene calls are TRBV29-1 and TRBJ1-1; D may be TRBD1 (6 bases). Germline CDR1 SQVTM, CDR2 ANQGSEA. This CDR3 is built from 12 residues. Trimming removed 4 bases from V and 3 bases from J, with 9 bases in between. CDR3 DNA sequence: TGCAGCGTTGGACCAGGGGACACTGAAGCTTTCTTT. This sequence encodes CSVGPGDTEAFF. The full variable domain, completed using reference TRBV29-1 and TRBJ1-1, is SAVISQKPSRDICQRGTSLTIQCQVDSQVTMMFWYRQQPGQSLTLIATANQGSEATYESGFVIDKFPISRPNLTFSTLTVSNMSPEDSSIYLCSVGPGDTEAFFGQGTRLTVV.

The gene calls are TRBV6-1 and TRBJ2-7, with 9 bases identical to TRBD2. Germline lookup yields CDR1 MNHNS and CDR2 SASEGT. V lost 4 bases to trimming and J lost 0 bases; unmatched junction nucleotides: 7. The CDR3 runs to 16 residues. CDR3: CASSVSGGTSSYEQYF. Written as DNA, the CDR3 is TGTGCCAGCAGTGTTAGCGGGGGCACTAGCTCCTACGAGCAGTACTTC.

This clonotype was detected a few times. The V call is TRBV5-1, the J call TRBJ1-5, with TRBD1 matching over 8 bases. Germline CDR1 reads SGHRS; CDR2 reads YFSETQ. This CDR3 contains 14 residues. With 2 bases clipped from V and 8 bases from J, the junction kept 6 bases outside the gene matches. In DNA form, the CDR3 reads TGCGCCAGCAGCTTCGGACAGGGATCGGAGCCCCAGCATTTT. Amino acids: CASSFGQGSEPQHF.

This clonotype was recorded a few times. The V and J genes are TRBV12-3 or TRBV12-4 and TRBJ2-5; 9 positions agree with TRBD2. V dropped 1 base and J dropped 1; count of bases not matched to a gene: 4. This CDR3 is 16 amino acids long. The CDR3 loop reads CASSLGLAGPQETQYF. In nucleotides, the CDR3 is TGTGCCAGCAGTTTAGGGCTAGCGGGACCCCAAGAGACCCAGTACTTC.

This clonotype was found a few times. This chain connects TRBV3-1 to TRBJ2-1; 9 bases align to TRBD2. Germline V gives CDR1 LGHDT, CDR2 YNNKEL (reference sequence). Trimming at V came to 7 bases and at J to 6 bases, leaving 13 bases not matched to a gene. The CDR3 runs 16 residues. CDR3 region: CASTLLGTSLPNEQFF. CDR3 bases: TGTGCCAGCACCCTACTTGGGACTAGCCTTCCCAATGAGCAGTTCTTC.

The chain joins TRBV12-5 to TRBJ2-7; maybe TRBD1 (5 bases). In germline, CDR1 is LGHNT, CDR2 FRNRAP. The CDR3 totals 15 residues. V gave up 6 bases and J gave up 5 bases, with 20 bases separating them. The CDR3 bases are TGTGCTAGTGGATCCCCTCAGGGCCAGCAAGACGAGCAGTACTTC. It yields the protein CASGSPQGQQDEQYF.